What follows describes a single T cell receptor (beta chain). Its specific antigen is unknown. The record has no base qualities; no much larger clone is one base away. The source of the sample is a study of blood T cell repertoires in COVID-19 (TCRdb year 2020). Describing the broader study: Samples from collaborators originated in the United States, Italy and Spain and spanned both the acute and convalescent phases of COVID-19. The material from the prospective study consisted of cDNA or gDNA derived from T cells, B-cell-depleted T cells, or PBMCs. Subjects who had been exposed to COVID-19, were actively infected with it, or had recovered from it provided the deeply sampled blood TCRbeta repertoires that made up the dataset. The repertoires were made available in a free public database intended to serve as a resource for research on the immune response to SARS-CoV-2. The samples were drawn from the first 160 participants of the ongoing ImmuneRACE study and from 1,200 or so subjects provided by 6 global collaborators. The sample metadata nearly always contained a de-identified subject ID, COVID-19 status, age in years and sex. Where HLA class I and class II types were available, the types were taken from metadata supplied by the sample provider, not from assay-based typing.

Summary of the overall study and its limitations: The quantity of clinical and demographic metadata differed by source and by participant and was supplied without curation.

Collaborating institutions collected whole blood in K2EDTA tubes following their own protocols. Collaborator samples were shipped for TCRbeta analysis as frozen whole blood, isolated PBMCs, or DNA extracted from either sample type. The immunoSEQ Assay, a bias-controlled multiplex PCR, was used to amplify TCRbeta CDR3 regions from genomic DNA. The source study handled its data this way. Within the assay, amplification of reference gene primers was used to estimate how many nucleated cells each sample contained. Sequence reads were collapsed and filtered to measure the absolute abundance of every unique TCRbeta CDR3 rearrangement. For each sample, productive Simpson clonality was calculated by taking the square root of Simpson's diversity index across productive rearrangements. This immuneACCESS table, as held by TCRdb, lists in-frame sequences with V and J called but not all clones. Of the missing ones, under half trace to an unresolved V gene in checked studies; the others have no known cause. V and J calls plus clone size are reproduced from that table; the DNA served to infer D and trimming. This sample has approximately 210,000 clones in its table, and 92% of those were observed once. The top ten hold more than 0.95% of the sample.

The CDR3 goes from the cysteine to the phenylalanine over 13 residues. Only CDR3 DNA remains: 39 bases, in frame from the first base. Deletion took 8 bases off V and 0 bases off J, with a span of 7 bases between the germline ends. The germline V gene yields MGHRA for CDR1 and YSYEKL for CDR2. This clonotype originated in a young man with acute or convalescent COVID-19. The sample was peripheral blood. The chain was built from TRBV4-1 and TRBJ1-4, with the D gene call left open. The nucleotides read TGCGCCAGCCAGAAAACAACTAATGAAAAACTGTTTTTT. Translation gives CASQKTTNEKLFF.